This T cell receptor beta chain was sequenced during a study of CD8+ T cells in alopecia areata. Study-level results: Tofacitinib produced a significant decrease in scalp clonality and in expanded CD8+ clones among the top 100. Lesional scalp, notably in alopecia totalis/universalis, had clonality above that of normal scalp.

The V gene lost 3 bases and the J gene lost 0 bases, with 6 bases spanning the gap. The germline V gene has CDR1 LGHNA and CDR2 YNFKEQ. The CDR3 runs to 14 residues. The table lists this clone with a count of one. The antigen remains undetermined. cDNA reverse transcribed from extracted RNA served as the sequencing template. The protocol was immunoSEQ multiplex PCR, while the TCRdb copy is restricted to in-frame clones and leaves out a portion. Of 150,000 or so clones listed, just over 65% are singletons. The treatment was: oral pan-JAK inhibitor, 5-10 mg twice daily. The chain couples TRBV4-2 to TRBJ1-5; no definite D call. The sequence came from a human donor with alopecia areata. This specimen consisted of CD4+ T cells sorted from blood, obtained at week 4, from a patient treated with tofacitinib. The CDR3 protein is CASSHHSSNQPQHF. The CDR3 DNA sequence: TGTGCCAGCAGCCATCACAGTAGCAATCAGCCCCAGCATTTT.